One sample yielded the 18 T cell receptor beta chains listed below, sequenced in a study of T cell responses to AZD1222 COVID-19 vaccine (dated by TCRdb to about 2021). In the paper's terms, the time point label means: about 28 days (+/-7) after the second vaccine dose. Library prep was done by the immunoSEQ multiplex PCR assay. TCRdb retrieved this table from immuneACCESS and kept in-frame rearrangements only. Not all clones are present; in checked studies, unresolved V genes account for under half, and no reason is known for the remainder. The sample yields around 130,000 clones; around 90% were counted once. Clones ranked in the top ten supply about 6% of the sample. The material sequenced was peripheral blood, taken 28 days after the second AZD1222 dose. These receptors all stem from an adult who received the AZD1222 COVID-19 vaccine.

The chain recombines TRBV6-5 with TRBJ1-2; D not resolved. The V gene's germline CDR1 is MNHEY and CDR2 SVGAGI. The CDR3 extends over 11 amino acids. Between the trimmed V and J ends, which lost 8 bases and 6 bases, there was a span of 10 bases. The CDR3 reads CASQAPDGYTF. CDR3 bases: TGTGCCAGCCAGGCACCGGATGGCTACACCTTC.

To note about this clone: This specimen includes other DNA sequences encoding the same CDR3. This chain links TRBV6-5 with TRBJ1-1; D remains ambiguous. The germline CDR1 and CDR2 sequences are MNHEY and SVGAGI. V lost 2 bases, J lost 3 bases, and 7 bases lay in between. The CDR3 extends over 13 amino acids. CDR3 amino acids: CASSYRTDTEAFF. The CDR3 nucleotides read TGTGCCAGCAGTTACAGAACCGACACTGAAGCTTTCTTT.

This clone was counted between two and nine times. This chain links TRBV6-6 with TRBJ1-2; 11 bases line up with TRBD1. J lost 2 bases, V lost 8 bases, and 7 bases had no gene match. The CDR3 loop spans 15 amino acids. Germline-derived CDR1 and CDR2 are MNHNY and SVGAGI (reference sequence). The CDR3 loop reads CASWTGQGVNYGYTF. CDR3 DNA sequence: TGTGCCAGCTGGACGGGACAGGGGGTGAACTATGGCTACACCTTC.

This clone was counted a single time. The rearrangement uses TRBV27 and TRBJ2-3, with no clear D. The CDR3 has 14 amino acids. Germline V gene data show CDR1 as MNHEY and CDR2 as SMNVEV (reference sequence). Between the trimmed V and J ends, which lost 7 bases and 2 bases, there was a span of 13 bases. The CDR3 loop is CASTEAADTDTQYF. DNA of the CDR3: TGTGCCAGCACCGAGGCGGCAGACACAGATACGCAGTATTTT.

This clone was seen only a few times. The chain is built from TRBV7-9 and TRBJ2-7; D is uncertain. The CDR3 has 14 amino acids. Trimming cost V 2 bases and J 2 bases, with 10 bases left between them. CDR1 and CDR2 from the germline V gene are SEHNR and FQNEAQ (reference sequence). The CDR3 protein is CASSLSGFAYEQYF. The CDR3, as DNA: TGTGCCAGCAGCTTATCGGGTTTTGCCTACGAGCAGTACTTC.

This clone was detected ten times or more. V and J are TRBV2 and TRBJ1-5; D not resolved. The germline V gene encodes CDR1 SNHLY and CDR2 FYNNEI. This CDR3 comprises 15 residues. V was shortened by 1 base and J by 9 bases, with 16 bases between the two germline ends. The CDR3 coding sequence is TGTGCCAGCAGTGAAGGCTCGGCCGCCGGGCTGCCCCAGCATTTT. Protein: CASSEGSAAGLPQHF.

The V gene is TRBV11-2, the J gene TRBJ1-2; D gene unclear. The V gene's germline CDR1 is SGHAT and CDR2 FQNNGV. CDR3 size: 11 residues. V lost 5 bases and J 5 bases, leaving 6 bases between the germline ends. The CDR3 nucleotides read TGTGCCAGCAGCCGCGGGTATGGCTACACCTTC. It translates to CASSRGYGYTF.

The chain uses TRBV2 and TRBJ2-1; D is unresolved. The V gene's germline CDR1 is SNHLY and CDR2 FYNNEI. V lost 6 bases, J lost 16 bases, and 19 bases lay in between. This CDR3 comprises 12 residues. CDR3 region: CASRTLTSQFFF. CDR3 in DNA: TGTGCCAGCAGAACCCTCACCTCTCAGTTTTTCTTC.

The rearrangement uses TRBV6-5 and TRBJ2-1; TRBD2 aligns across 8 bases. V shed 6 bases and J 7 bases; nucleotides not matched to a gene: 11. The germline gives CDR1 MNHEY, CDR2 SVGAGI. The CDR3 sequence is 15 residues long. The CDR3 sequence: CASRLSAGEYNEQFF. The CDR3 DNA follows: TGTGCCAGCAGGCTTTCAGCGGGAGAGTATAATGAGCAGTTCTTC.

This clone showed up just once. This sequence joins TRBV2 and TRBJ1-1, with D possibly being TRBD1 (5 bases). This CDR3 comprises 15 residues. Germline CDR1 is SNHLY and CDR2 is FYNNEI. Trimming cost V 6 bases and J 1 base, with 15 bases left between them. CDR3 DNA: TGTGCCAGCAGGGCGGACACCCTAGGGAACACTGAAGCTTTCTTT. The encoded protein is CASRADTLGNTEAFF.

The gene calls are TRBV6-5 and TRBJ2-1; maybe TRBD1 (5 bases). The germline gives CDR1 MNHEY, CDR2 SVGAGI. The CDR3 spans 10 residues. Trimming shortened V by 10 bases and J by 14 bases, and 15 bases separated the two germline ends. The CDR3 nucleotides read TGTGCCACAGGGTCGGGCCACGAGTTCTTC. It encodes CATGSGHEFF.

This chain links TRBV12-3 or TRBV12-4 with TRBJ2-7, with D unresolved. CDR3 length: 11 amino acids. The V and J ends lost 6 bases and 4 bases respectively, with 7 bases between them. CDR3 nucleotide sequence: TGTGCCAGCAGGTATAAGTACGAGCAGTACTTC. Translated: CASRYKYEQYF.

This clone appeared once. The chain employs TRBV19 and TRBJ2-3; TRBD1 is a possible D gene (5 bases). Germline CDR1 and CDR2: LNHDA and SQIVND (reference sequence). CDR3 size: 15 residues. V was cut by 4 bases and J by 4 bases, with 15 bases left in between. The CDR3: CASSTKGIMSDTQYF. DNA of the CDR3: TGTGCCAGTAGTACGAAGGGGATTATGTCAGATACGCAGTATTTT.

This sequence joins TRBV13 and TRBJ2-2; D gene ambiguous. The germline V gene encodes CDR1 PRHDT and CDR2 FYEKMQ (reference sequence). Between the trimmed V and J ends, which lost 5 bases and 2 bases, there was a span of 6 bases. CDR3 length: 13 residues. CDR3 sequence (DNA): TGTGCCAGCAGCCCCGTAAACACCGGGGAGCTGTTTTTT. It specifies CASSPVNTGELFF.

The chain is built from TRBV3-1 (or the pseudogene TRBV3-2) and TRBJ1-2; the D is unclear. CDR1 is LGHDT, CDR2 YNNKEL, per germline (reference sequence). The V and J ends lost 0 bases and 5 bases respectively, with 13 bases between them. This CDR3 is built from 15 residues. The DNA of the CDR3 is TGTGCCAGCAGCCAAGAGGGTCAGGCGTATTATGGCTACACCTTC. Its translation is CASSQEGQAYYGYTF.

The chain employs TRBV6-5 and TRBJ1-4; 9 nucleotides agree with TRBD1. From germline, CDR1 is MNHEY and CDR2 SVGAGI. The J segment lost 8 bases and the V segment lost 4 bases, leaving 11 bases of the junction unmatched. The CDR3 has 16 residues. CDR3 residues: CASSSSVGTGPEKLFF. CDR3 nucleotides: TGTGCCAGCAGTTCATCCGTCGGGACAGGGCCCGAAAAACTGTTTTTT.

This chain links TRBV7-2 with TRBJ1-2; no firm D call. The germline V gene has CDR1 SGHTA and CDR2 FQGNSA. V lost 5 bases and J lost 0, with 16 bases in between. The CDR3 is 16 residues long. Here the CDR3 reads CASSPSSGVANYGYTF. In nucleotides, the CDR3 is TGTGCCAGCAGCCCTAGCTCAGGCGTAGCTAACTATGGCTACACCTTC.

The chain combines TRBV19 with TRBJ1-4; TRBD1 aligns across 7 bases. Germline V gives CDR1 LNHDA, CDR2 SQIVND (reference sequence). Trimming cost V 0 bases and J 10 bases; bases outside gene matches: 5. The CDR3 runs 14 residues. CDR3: CASSIDQGVGKLFF. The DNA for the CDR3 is TGTGCCAGTAGTATAGATCAGGGGGTCGGAAAACTGTTTTTT.